The 28 T cell receptor beta chains given below trace back to one sample, sequenced in a study of blood T cell repertoires in COVID-19. TCRdb's table, derived via immunoSEQ multiplex PCR, lists solely in-frame clones and lacks some. Altogether about 110,000 clones are present, over 55% being singletons, with the ten largest covering 0.8% to 1%. Sequenced sample: peripheral blood. These receptors all come from a human donor with acute or convalescent COVID-19. The donor label of this sample is uncertain.

The chain couples TRBV7-2 to TRBJ2-4; 11 bases line up with TRBD1. J was trimmed by 6 bases and V by 2 bases; bases with no gene match: 6. The length of the CDR3 is 16 residues. Germline V CDR1 and CDR2: SGHTA, FQGNSA. The CDR3 nucleotides read TGTGCCAGCAGCTTAAGGACAGGGGGCGCAGTAAACATTCAGTACTTC. Its translation: CASSLRTGGAVNIQYF.

The CDR3 reads CASSFQYTEAFF. The DNA of the CDR3 is TGTGCCAGCAGTTTTCAATACACTGAAGCTTTCTTT. The chain links TRBV12-3 or TRBV12-4 to TRBJ1-1; D is undetermined. V was clipped by 3 bases and J by 3 bases, with 5 bases between them. This CDR3 has 12 amino acids.

This chain joins TRBV27 and TRBJ2-3; D possibly corresponds to TRBD1 (6 bases). The germline CDR1 and CDR2 sequences are MNHEY and SMNVEV (reference sequence). The CDR3 runs 16 residues. V lost 0 bases to trimming and J lost 4 bases, with 14 bases between them. In DNA form, the CDR3 reads TGTGCCAGCAGTTTATCGTTCACAGGGTTGGCAGATACGCAGTATTTT. Translation gives CASSLSFTGLADTQYF.

The V call is TRBV30, the J call TRBJ1-2; D is undetermined. Trimming took 3 bases from V and 5 from J, leaving 13 bases between them. The length of the CDR3 is 13 residues. In germline, CDR1 is GTSNPN, CDR2 SVGIG (reference sequence). CDR3 protein: CAWRSMVDYGYTF. For the CDR3, the DNA is TGTGCCTGGAGGAGTATGGTAGATTATGGCTACACCTTC.

J is TRBJ2-1 and V is TRBV5-1; TRBD1 agrees at 7 bases. The CDR3 extends over 16 amino acids. J lost 1 base, V lost 1 base, and 5 bases had no gene match. CDR1 and CDR2 from the germline V gene are SGHRS and YFSETQ. CDR3 protein: CASSLTAGGSYNEQFF. CDR3 nucleotide sequence: TGCGCCAGCAGCTTGACGGCAGGGGGTTCCTACAATGAGCAGTTCTTC.

A single count supports this clone. V usage is TRBV24-1 and J usage is TRBJ1-5; 7 nucleotides agree with TRBD1. Germline V gene sequence: CDR1 KGHDR, CDR2 SFDVKD. The CDR3 sequence is 14 residues long. V was pared by 4 bases and J by 10 bases, with 9 bases of the junction left unmatched. The CDR3 DNA is TGTGCCACCAGTGACCGGGGACAGCCTAGACCCCAGCATTTT. This gives the protein CATSDRGQPRPQHF.

The chain combines TRBV5-1 with TRBJ1-1; D uncertain. V dropped 7 bases and J dropped 6 bases, with 13 bases sitting between them. Germline loops: CDR1 SGHRS, CDR2 YFSETQ. CDR3 length: 12 residues. CDR3 sequence: CASPQTGAEAFF. The DNA of the CDR3 is TGCGCCAGCCCCCAAACCGGGGCTGAAGCTTTCTTT.

The chain combines TRBV5-1 with TRBJ2-1; 7 bases agree with TRBD2. This CDR3 has 13 residues. Germline assignment: CDR1 SGHRS and CDR2 YFSETQ. V gave up 4 bases and J gave up 10 bases; unmatched junction bases: 8. CDR3 DNA: TGCGCCAGCAGCGGCCGGGAGGTGGGGGAGCAGTTCTTC. Amino acids: CASSGREVGEQFF.

V usage is TRBV27 and J usage is TRBJ2-2; TRBD1 is a possible D gene (5 bases). The V end was cut by 3 bases, the J end by 5 bases, with 7 bases between. The CDR3 extends over 13 amino acids. Germline V gene data show CDR1 as MNHEY and CDR2 as SMNVEV (reference sequence). CDR3 bases: TGTGCCAGCAGTTTGGGGCGGACCGGGGAGCTGTTTTTT. Its translation is CASSLGRTGELFF.

As concerns this clone: Mismatch with germline at one junction end may stem from a read error. The genes are TRBV5-4 and TRBJ2-2; weak D call: TRBD2 (5 bases). Germline V lookup: CDR1 SGHNT, CDR2 YYREEE (reference sequence). CDR3 length: 13 residues. The chain's CDR3 is CASRLDYTGELFF. CDR3 sequence (DNA): TGTGCCAGCAGGTTGGACTACACCGGGGAGCTGTTTTTT.

The CDR3 region is CASSRGQGAPNYGYTF. Written as DNA, the CDR3 is TGTGCCAGCAGCCGGGGACAGGGGGCGCCTAACTATGGCTACACCTTC. The V call is TRBV7-9, the J call TRBJ1-2, with 12 bases lining up with TRBD1. Germline V gene data show CDR1 as SEHNR and CDR2 as FQNEAQ (reference sequence). J was trimmed by 0 bases and V by 5 bases; bases with no gene match: 4. The length of the CDR3 is 16 residues.

This chain uses TRBV7-9 with TRBJ2-1, with 7 bases fitting TRBD1. V gave up 2 bases and J gave up 4 bases; unmatched junction bases: 5. CDR1 and CDR2 (germline): SEHNR, FQNEAQ (reference sequence). This CDR3 has 15 amino acids. The CDR3, as DNA: TGTGCCAGCAGCTTAACAGGGGTCCTGTACAATGAGCAGTTCTTC. Translation: CASSLTGVLYNEQFF.

V is TRBV2 and J is TRBJ2-3, with D perhaps matching TRBD1 (6 bases). CDR3 length: 14 residues. V dropped 2 bases and J dropped 1 base, with 7 bases sitting between them. In germline, CDR1 is SNHLY, CDR2 FYNNEI. DNA for the CDR3: TGTGCCAGCAGTGAAACAGGGCGCACAGATACGCAGTATTTT. Its translation: CASSETGRTDTQYF. The complete variable domain, with remaining parts taken from reference TRBV2 and TRBJ2-3, reads EPEVTQTPSHQVTQMGQEVILRCVPISNHLYFYWYRQILGQKVEFLVSFYNNEISEKSEIFDDQFSVERPDGSNFTLKIRSTKLEDSAMYFCASSETGRTDTQYFGPGTRLTVL.

The chain combines TRBV6-7 with TRBJ1-5, with 10 bases matching TRBD1. TRBV6-7 carries the ORF label, with uncertain function. J gave up 3 bases and V 0 bases, and 5 bases lay outside the gene matches. CDR3 length equals 17 residues. The CDR3 sequence: CASSYSGQGDSNQPQHF. The CDR3 DNA is TGTGCCAGCAGTTACTCCGGACAGGGGGACTCCAATCAGCCCCAGCATTTT.

The CDR3 loop is CASSLAGGANEQYV. Here the CDR3 DNA reads TGCGCCAGCAGCTTGGCGGGGGGGGCGAACGAGCAGTACGTC. The V and J genes are TRBV5-1 and TRBJ2-7; 8 bases are shared with TRBD2. This CDR3 has 14 residues. Per germline, CDR1 SGHRS and CDR2 YFSETQ. V trimming: 0 bases; J trimming: 5 bases; junction bases outside the gene matches: 4.

This clone turned up a few times. The CDR3 DNA reads as TGCGCCAGCAGCCAAGGACAGAACCTCGGGGAGCAGTACGTC. Translating gives CASSQGQNLGEQYV. V gene TRBV4-1 combines with J gene TRBJ2-7; D might be TRBD1 (5 bases). There are 14 residues in the CDR3. Germline-derived CDR1 and CDR2 are MGHRA and YSYEKL. The V end was cut by 1 base, the J end by 7 bases, with 14 bases between.

This clone appeared a few times. This chain connects TRBV29-1 to TRBJ1-1, with D perhaps matching TRBD1 (5 bases). From germline, CDR1 is SQVTM and CDR2 ANQGSEA. The CDR3 sequence is 14 residues long. V was trimmed by 7 bases and J by 0 bases, leaving 15 bases between them. The CDR3 protein is CSASLGHLNTEAFF. As DNA, the CDR3 is TGCAGCGCGTCCCTCGGACATCTGAACACTGAAGCTTTCTTT.

The chain couples TRBV2 to TRBJ1-6; D gene unclear. Germline values: CDR1 SNHLY, CDR2 FYNNEI. The CDR3 spans 13 residues. CDR3 sequence: CGSGGISGSPLHF. The CDR3 DNA sequence: TGTGGGTCTGGCGGGATATCGGGTTCACCCCTCCACTTT.

The CDR3 bases are TGCAGCGTTGGGGGAGGGCACCTTGAAGCTTTCTTT. Protein product: CSVGGGHLEAFF. The rearrangement uses TRBV29-1 and TRBJ1-1, with D uncertain. This CDR3 contains 12 residues. V shed 4 bases and J shed 7 bases, with 13 bases lying between them. Per the germline V gene, CDR1 is SQVTM and CDR2 is ANQGSEA.

This chain connects TRBV2 to TRBJ2-7, with D perhaps matching TRBD1 (5 bases). Germline V gene sequence: CDR1 SNHLY, CDR2 FYNNEI. The CDR3 consists of 16 residues. Trimming took off 5 bases at V and 2 bases at J, with 19 bases between the two ends. The chain's CDR3 is CASSRRAHSGTYEQYF. The CDR3 DNA sequence: TGTGCCAGCAGTAGAAGGGCCCACTCAGGGACCTACGAGCAGTACTTC.

V and J are TRBV12-3 or TRBV12-4 and TRBJ2-1, with 8 bases that match TRBD1. There are 12 residues in the CDR3. The V gene end was trimmed by 6 bases and the J gene end by 10 bases; junction bases not matched to a gene: 5. Here the CDR3 reads CASRSGGVEQFF. The CDR3 DNA reads as TGTGCCAGCAGATCAGGGGGCGTGGAGCAGTTCTTC.

The sample holds one count of this clone. The chain links TRBV7-6 to TRBJ1-1, with D maybe TRBD1 (6 bases). The CDR3 length is 16 residues. Trimming removed 4 bases at V and 3 bases at J, with 18 bases between. Germline-derived CDR1 and CDR2 are SGHVS and FNYEAQ. CDR3 DNA: TGTGCCAGCAGCTCAATCTCCAGGGGAATCGACACTGAAGCTTTCTTT. Protein: CASSSISRGIDTEAFF. Combining the CDR3 with reference TRBV7-6 and TRBJ1-1 gives the whole variable domain GAGVSQSPRYKVTKRGQDVALRCDPISGHVSLYWYRQALGQGPEFLTYFNYEAQQDKSGLPNDRFSAERPEGSISTLTIQRTEQRDSAMYRCASSSISRGIDTEAFFGQGTRLTVV.

The chain recombines TRBV2 with TRBJ2-5; D possibly corresponds to TRBD1 (5 bases). CDR3 length equals 12 residues. In germline, CDR1 is SNHLY, CDR2 FYNNEI. Trimming left V 11 bases short and J 3 bases short, with 13 bases between. DNA of the CDR3: TGTGCCTCCCGCCTAGGGGAAGAGACCCAGTACTTC. It translates to CASRLGEETQYF.

The V gene is TRBV7-8, the J gene TRBJ1-4; D perhaps matches TRBD1 (6 bases). Germline CDR1 and CDR2: SGHVS and FQNEAQ. This CDR3 region has 15 residues. V was trimmed by 6 bases and J by 7 bases, leaving 18 bases between them. The CDR3 protein is CASSFSVGQSEKLFF. The CDR3 DNA follows: TGTGCCAGCAGTTTTAGCGTAGGACAGAGTGAAAAACTGTTTTTT.

This clone was detected only a few times. The same CDR3 is also encoded by other DNA sequences in this sample. The chain employs TRBV5-1 and TRBJ1-2; 8 bases map to TRBD1. The germline gives CDR1 SGHRS, CDR2 YFSETQ. Trimming at V came to 2 bases and at J to 8 bases, leaving 5 bases not matched to a gene. The CDR3 covers 13 residues. CDR3 in DNA: TGCGCCAGCAGCTTTCAGGGGGCAGAAGGCTACACCTTC. Translated: CASSFQGAEGYTF.

The chain has TRBV30 and TRBJ1-3; D is unresolved. Trimming stripped 0 bases from V and 1 base from J, with 7 bases between. Germline V CDR1 and CDR2: GTSNPN, SVGIG (reference sequence). The CDR3 extends over 14 amino acids. The CDR3 here is CAWSVRGSGNTIYF. Here the CDR3 DNA reads TGTGCCTGGAGTGTACGAGGGTCTGGAAACACCATATATTTT.

The table lists this clone with many counts. V and J are TRBV18 and TRBJ2-2; 7 nucleotides agree with TRBD2. The CDR3 is made up of 17 amino acids. Germline V gives CDR1 KGHSH, CDR2 LQKENI. Unmatched junction bases numbered 7, after V lost 1 base and J lost 2 bases. This CDR3 reads CASSPRGGRRNTGELFF. CDR3 nucleotides: TGTGCCAGCTCACCACGCGGGGGTCGGCGAAACACCGGGGAGCTGTTTTTT. Full variable domain (outside the CDR3, taken from reference TRBV18 and TRBJ2-2): NAGVMQNPRHLVRRRGQEARLRCSPMKGHSHVYWYRQLPEEGLKFMVYLQKENIIDESGMPKERFSAEFPKEGPSILRIQQVVRGDSAAYFCASSPRGGRRNTGELFFGEGSRLTVL.

The chain has TRBV10-3 and TRBJ1-1, with 7 bases that match TRBD1. Unmatched junction bases numbered 5, after V lost 6 bases and J lost 1 base. The CDR3 covers 14 residues. The V gene's germline CDR1 is ENHRY and CDR2 SYGVKD. CDR3 sequence (DNA): TGTGCCATCAGGACACAGGGGTCGAACACTGAAGCTTTCTTT. This codes for CAIRTQGSNTEAFF.